The 20 T cell receptor beta chains listed next were all sequenced from one sample in a study of T-cell memory formation after mild COVID-19. In TCRdb, the 5' RACE reads were re-called with MiXCR into one record per CDR3 protein. The sample gives around 390,000 distinct CDR3 sequences, 16% of which show up once; 20% to 25% is in the top ten. The source material was PBMCs or a T cell subset sorted from them (not recorded which). These receptors originate from a man aged 18 to 29 who had mild COVID-19 (a few samples of this study predate the infection). Cell type and time point are not known.

The chain is built from TRBV7-9 and TRBJ2-5; maybe TRBD2 (6 bases). The germline gives CDR1 SEHNR, CDR2 FQNEAQ (reference sequence). The CDR3 has 12 residues. V dropped 6 bases and J dropped 2 bases, with 7 bases sitting between them. DNA of the CDR3: TGTGCCAGCAGGCGGGAACAAGAGACCCAGTACTTC. Translation: CASRREQETQYF.

This clonotype was seen ten or more times. The CDR3 DNA reads TGCGCCAGCAGCTTGGTCGGAGACAGACAGGAGACCCAGTACTTC. Translation: CASSLVGDRQETQYF. The chain links TRBV5-1 to TRBJ2-5; D may be TRBD1 (5 bases). Germline CDR1 and CDR2: SGHRS and YFSETQ. This CDR3 has 15 amino acids. The ends were cut back, 0 bases at V and 5 bases at J, with 14 bases in the middle.

This clonotype has more than one count but fewer than ten. V gene TRBV12-3 or TRBV12-4 combines with J gene TRBJ2-3; TRBD1 aligns across 10 bases. V was pared by 3 bases and J by 5 bases, with 2 bases of the junction left unmatched. CDR3 size: 14 residues. The CDR3, as DNA: TGTGCCAGCAGTTTTGGACAGGGGGGAGATACGCAGTATTTT. It encodes CASSFGQGGDTQYF.

The V gene is TRBV27, the J gene TRBJ1-5, with unresolved D. Germline-derived CDR1 and CDR2 are MNHEY and SMNVEV (reference sequence). The CDR3 totals 15 residues. V gave up 2 bases and J gave up 6 bases, with 14 bases separating them. CDR3 in DNA: TGTGCCAGCAGTTTAACCCCCCCGGCGGGTCAGCCCCAGCATTTT. This codes for CASSLTPPAGQPQHF.

This chain uses TRBV24-1 with TRBJ2-1; D uncertain. The ends were cut back, 3 bases at V and 8 bases at J, with 16 bases in the middle. The CDR3 sequence is 15 residues long. Germline lookup yields CDR1 KGHDR and CDR2 SFDVKD. CDR3 region: CATSDLGPEGYEQFF. The CDR3 DNA sequence: TGTGCCACCAGTGATCTTGGACCCGAAGGGTATGAGCAGTTCTTC.

This clonotype occurred many times. V gene TRBV7-2 combines with J gene TRBJ2-1, with D tentatively TRBD2 (6 bases). The CDR3 consists of 13 residues. The ends were cut back, 5 bases at V and 9 bases at J, with 14 bases in the middle. Germline V gene lookup returns CDR1 SGHTA and CDR2 FQGNSA. CDR3 nucleotide sequence: TGTGCCAGCAGCGCCTCTAGCGTTGGTGAGCAGTTCTTC. It yields the protein CASSASSVGEQFF.

The V call is TRBV7-2, the J call TRBJ1-5; TRBD1 matches 8 bases. Germline-derived CDR1 and CDR2 are SGHTA and FQGNSA. There are 14 residues in the CDR3. V dropped 5 bases and J dropped 7; count of bases not matched to a gene: 7. In nucleotides, the CDR3 is TGTGCCAGCAGCCCGAACAGGGGGGAGCAGCCCCAGCATTTT. It specifies CASSPNRGEQPQHF.

This clonotype has more than one count but fewer than ten. The chain is built from TRBV4-1 and TRBJ1-1, with no clear D. The length of the CDR3 is 15 residues. Germline V CDR1 and CDR2: MGHRA, YSYEKL. Trimming stripped 0 bases from V and 3 bases from J, with 11 bases between. CDR3 sequence: CASSQDGIGHTEAFF. CDR3 DNA: TGCGCCAGCAGCCAAGATGGGATTGGCCACACTGAAGCTTTCTTT.

CDR3 DNA: TGTGCCAGCAGTGAACGGGCTCATAGCTCCTATAATTCACCCCTCCACTTT. This sequence encodes CASSERAHSSYNSPLHF. This rearrangement joins TRBV2 to TRBJ1-6; unclear D gene. Trimming removed 2 bases at V and 0 bases at J, with 11 bases between. From germline, CDR1 is SNHLY and CDR2 FYNNEI. This CDR3 contains 17 residues.

This clonotype was detected only a few times. The chain joins TRBV9 to TRBJ2-3; 9 nucleotides align to TRBD1. CDR1 SGDLS and CDR2 YYNGEE come from the germline V gene. Germline trimming cut 2 bases from V and 0 bases from J; bases unmatched to any gene: 1. The CDR3 length is 15 residues. Here the CDR3 DNA reads TGTGCCAGCAGCGTTGGACAGGGGAGCACAGATACGCAGTATTTT. Its protein is CASSVGQGSTDTQYF. Supplemented by reference TRBV9 and TRBJ2-3, the full variable domain reads DSGVTQTPKHLITATGQRVTLRCSPRSGDLSVYWYQQSLDQGLQFLIQYYNGEERAKGNILERFSAQQFPDLHSELNLSSLELGDSALYFCASSVGQGSTDTQYFGPGTRLTVL.

The sample holds a few counts of this clonotype. The chain carries TRBV11-2 and TRBJ1-5; maybe TRBD1 (6 bases). The CDR3 has 15 amino acids. Trimming cost V 0 bases and J 6 bases, with 12 bases left between them. Germline values: CDR1 SGHAT, CDR2 FQNNGV. The CDR3 nucleotides read TGTGCCAGCAGCTTAGACCAGGGGACGGGTCAGCCCCAGCATTTT. Its protein is CASSLDQGTGQPQHF. The variable domain in full, with the rest retrieved from reference TRBV11-2 and TRBJ1-5, is EAGVAQSPRYKIIEKRQSVAFWCNPISGHATLYWYQQILGQGPKLLIQFQNNGVVDDSQLPKDRFSAERLKGVDSTLKIQPAKLEDSAVYLCASSLDQGTGQPQHFGDGTRLSIL.

V usage is TRBV11-2 and J usage is TRBJ2-2; D not resolved. In germline, CDR1 is SGHAT, CDR2 FQNNGV. Trimming took off 2 bases at V and 8 bases at J, with 9 bases between the two ends. The length of the CDR3 is 13 residues. Here the CDR3 DNA reads TGTGCCAGCAGCTTATCCCTCCGTGGGGAGCTGTTTTTT. As protein: CASSLSLRGELFF.

The chain has TRBV7-2 and TRBJ1-1; no definite D call. The V end lost 1 base, the J end lost 1 base, and 10 bases lay between the germline ends. The CDR3 is 15 residues long. CDR1 and CDR2 from the germline V gene are SGHTA and FQGNSA. CDR3 nucleotides: TGTGCCAGCAGCTTAGTTGGGTCCGCGAACACTGAAGCTTTCTTT. Its protein is CASSLVGSANTEAFF.

The genes are TRBV12-3 or TRBV12-4 and TRBJ1-5, with D perhaps TRBD1 (6 bases). The ends were cut back, 5 bases at V and 1 base at J, with 12 bases in the middle. The CDR3 has 15 residues. CDR3 residues: CASSPTGISNQPQHF. The CDR3 DNA is TGTGCCAGCAGTCCAACAGGGATAAGCAATCAGCCCCAGCATTTT.

V gene TRBV12-3 or TRBV12-4 combines with J gene TRBJ1-4, with D possibly matching TRBD1 (6 bases). This CDR3 spans 14 amino acids. V was shortened by 7 bases and J by 8 bases, with 17 bases between the two germline ends. CDR3 amino acids: CASNLGGPAEKLFF. In nucleotides, the CDR3 is TGTGCCAGCAACCTAGGGGGGCCAGCCGAAAAACTGTTTTTT.

The V and J genes are TRBV7-7 and TRBJ2-1, with D possibly being TRBD2 (6 bases). The CDR3 is 13 residues long. Germline-derived CDR1 and CDR2 are SSHAT and FNYEAQ (reference sequence). This chain's CDR3 is CASGRRGSNEQFF. In nucleotides, the CDR3 is TGTGCTAGCGGTCGGCGGGGTAGCAATGAGCAGTTCTTC.

The rearrangement uses TRBV15 and TRBJ2-4, with 11 positions matching TRBD1. The V segment lost 1 base and the J segment 1 base; nucleotides outside the gene matches: 6. Germline V CDR1 and CDR2: LNHNV, YYDKDF (reference sequence). The length of the CDR3 is 18 residues. CDR3 in amino acids: CATSRAMGTGGAKNIQYF. In nucleotides, the CDR3 is TGTGCCACCAGCAGAGCCATGGGGACAGGGGGGGCCAAAAACATTCAGTACTTC.

This clonotype was counted ten times or more. The gene calls are TRBV7-2 and TRBJ2-4; D not resolved. The germline CDR1 and CDR2 sequences are SGHTA and FQGNSA. This CDR3 has 16 residues. Trimming took 2 bases from V and 0 from J, leaving 11 bases between them. CDR3 bases: TGTGCCAGCAGCTTAATCGGGCAGGTAGCCAAAAACATTCAGTACTTC. Residues: CASSLIGQVAKNIQYF.

A few counts support this clonotype. V is TRBV7-2 and J is TRBJ2-5; D perhaps matches TRBD1 (7 bases). There are 13 residues in the CDR3. CDR1 and CDR2 (germline): SGHTA, FQGNSA. Trimming stripped 5 bases from V and 5 bases from J, with 12 bases between. CDR3 protein: CASSPTGRETQYF. For the CDR3, the DNA is TGTGCCAGCAGCCCGACAGGGAGGGAGACCCAGTACTTC.

The chain has TRBV7-9 and TRBJ1-1; no firm D call. The CDR3 consists of 11 residues. Trimming cost V 5 bases and J 6 bases, with 7 bases left between them. From germline, CDR1 is SEHNR and CDR2 FQNEAQ (reference sequence). This CDR3 reads CASSPGAEAFF. DNA for the CDR3: TGTGCCAGCAGCCCGGGCGCTGAAGCTTTCTTT.